Detailed here is one T cell receptor beta chain. Only a few counts were recorded for this clone. Its binding antigen is unknown. Base qualities were left out, and no much larger clone turns up one base away. The CDR3 regions of human TCRbeta chains were analyzed by immunosequencing. The paper's data handling went like this. Repertoire TCRs were matched against a reference library of SARS-CoV-2-specific TCRs generated with the MIRA antigen-specificity platform. Breadth was defined as the fraction of unique TCRs that were SARS-CoV-2-associated. Depth was defined as the fraction of total T cells that were SARS-CoV-2-associated. Using the MIRA data, each spike-specific TCR was mapped to the spike region that the TCR reacts to and placed in a CD4 or CD8 class. Log10-transformed breadth and depth values were compared by one-way ANOVA with Sidak's multiple comparisons tests. TCRdb mirrors the immuneACCESS table, restricted to in-frame sequences. Some clones are absent from its copies; in checked studies, under half trace to an unresolved V gene, and the reason for the others is unknown. V, J and clone size derive from that table, while D and trimming were established from the DNA sequence. A total of tens of thousands of clones appear in this sample, 86% of them only once. The ten largest make up 5.5% to 7.5% of the sample.

The time point label on this specimen signifies: baseline before first vaccination. Samples from vaccinated people were obtained from the UK trials COV001 and COV002, which included a single-blind randomized controlled phase 2/3 trial of AZD1222 (ChAdOx1 nCoV-19) in healthy adults. Trial participant PBMC samples were collected at day 0 and day 28 after the second dose for TCRbeta chain sequencing. The sample belongs to a study of T cell responses to AZD1222 COVID-19 vaccine (dated by TCRdb to 2020 to 2023). Study-level background: Because spike-specific TCR depth and breadth did not differ between the two schedules, AZD1222 recipients who got a second dose at roughly 4 weeks were pooled with those who got a second dose at roughly 12 weeks. A total of around 240 trial participants underwent TCR sequencing, of whom 207 received two doses of AZD1222 and about 26 received two doses of the MenACWY control vaccine. Trial participants were enrolled by age into 18-55, 56-69 and 70-plus year subgroups, with roughly 150, 30 and 60 TCR-sequenced participants respectively. What the research found in general, with its limitations: Vaccine-associated CD4 TCRs spanned the whole spike protein, with dominant responses in regions 160-218 and 743-854. Because no day 14 peak-response samples were available, the repertoires could be characterized only after the peak T cell response. The 56-69-year group was small, and its depth increase did not reach significance, likely because of low power. Conclusions about previously exposed vaccinees were limited because only six or seven AZD1222 recipients were SARS-CoV-2 seropositive at baseline. Spike-specific TCR breadth and depth rose significantly after two AZD1222 doses compared with day 0 and with MenACWY recipients. Participants were mostly white British, with more females than males. The authors suggested clonal diversity may have been underestimated. Nearly half of unique spike-specific TCRs reportedly recognized epitopes outside regions mutated in the B.1.351 and B.1.1.7 variants.

The V end loses 0 bases and the J end loses 2 bases, and a stretch of 9 bases separates them. CDR1 and CDR2 are read off the germline V gene as SGHTS and YDEGEE. The CDR3 covers 15 residues, taking in both the cysteine and the phenylalanine. The DNA shown is the 45-base CDR3, in frame from base 1. This clonotype was obtained from an adult in good health. The rearrangement combines TRBV5-8 with TRBJ1-5, with no reliable assignment of the D segment. Sample: peripheral blood, taken on day 0 of AZD1222 vaccination. The DNA sequence is as follows: TGTGCCAGCAGCTTGGAAGGGAGAGGCAATCAGCCCCAGCATTTT. It specifies CASSLEGRGNQPQHF.